This TCR beta chain was profiled in a study of breast tumors, draining lymph nodes, adjacent tissues. The lymph nodes were axillary draining lymph nodes from breast cancer patients. Germline V gives CDR1 DFQATT, CDR2 SNEGSKA (reference sequence). Trimming shortened V by 5 bases and J by 7 bases, and 15 bases separated the two germline ends. This CDR3 is built from 14 residues. Each CDR3 protein is one row after TCRdb ran MiXCR on the multiplex PCR reads. The table lists 200,000 to 300,000 distinct CDR3 sequences, about 33% of them singletons. This clonotype was recorded many times. The J gene is TRBJ1-6, the V gene TRBV20-1, with a possible D match to TRBD1 (6 bases). This receptor was identified in a female donor with breast cancer. Some clones in this sample may be carry-over from other donors' samples. The specimen was axillary lymph node tissue. The CDR3 region has the DNA TGCAGTGCTTCTGGACAGTTCTTGAATTCACCCCTCCACTTT. Translated, it gives CSASGQFLNSPLHF.